Below, 4 T cell receptor beta chains from the same sample are listed, as sequenced in a study of cytomegalovirus exposure and HLA in healthy donors. Both 60 Vbeta primers and 13 Jbeta primers went into the PCR. The data were produced by immunoSEQ multiplex PCR, yet TCRdb's version contains in-frame clones alone and is incomplete. The data hold 150,000 to 200,000 clones, with about 80% observed a single time. The sample was PBMCs. These receptors originate from a woman in her 30s in good health and CMV-seronegative.

V gene TRBV6-1 combines with J gene TRBJ1-1; possibly TRBD1 for D (5 bases). The V and J ends lost 2 bases and 10 bases respectively, with 14 bases between them. CDR3 length: 13 residues. Looked up from germline, CDR1 is MNHNS and CDR2 is SASEGT. This chain's CDR3 is CASSEIIQGTAFF. In nucleotides, the CDR3 is TGTGCCAGCAGTGAAATAATCCAGGGTACAGCTTTCTTT.

V is TRBV11-1 and J is TRBJ2-7, with D perhaps matching TRBD1 (6 bases). This CDR3 has 15 amino acids. Trimming left V 3 bases short and J 5 bases short, with 17 bases between. Germline CDR1 and CDR2: SGHAT and FQDESV (reference sequence). The CDR3 loop reads CASSLFRGNRDEQYF. For the CDR3, the DNA is TGTGCCAGCAGCTTGTTTAGGGGGAACCGCGACGAGCAGTACTTC.

The chain combines TRBV7-2 with TRBJ2-7; D ambiguous. This CDR3 is built from 14 residues. In germline, CDR1 is SGHTA, CDR2 FQGNSA. V was clipped by 5 bases and J by 1 base, with 12 bases between them. This chain's CDR3 is CASSPDLRSYEQYF. CDR3 DNA: TGTGCCAGCAGCCCCGACCTGAGGTCCTACGAGCAGTACTTC.

This chain uses TRBV27 with TRBJ1-6; 7 bases fit TRBD1. Germline trimming cut 6 bases from V and 7 bases from J; bases unmatched to any gene: 6. The germline gives CDR1 MNHEY, CDR2 SMNVEV (reference sequence). The CDR3 totals 14 residues. CDR3 in amino acids: CASRPTGANSPLHF. Here the CDR3 DNA reads TGTGCCAGCAGACCTACAGGGGCCAATTCACCCCTCCACTTT.